These 31 T cell receptor beta chains came from one sample sequenced in a study of Ad26.COV2.S vaccination and SARS-CoV-2 variants. The method was immunoSEQ multiplex PCR; TCRdb's version includes in-frame clones alone and lacks a portion of them. Of about 350,000 clones listed, about 88% are singletons. Indicated treatment: 19 received Ad26.COV2.S at low or high dose, single or two shots; about five received placebo; per-sample allocation not given. Samples analyzed were those drawn on day 63 after the first vaccine or placebo injection. Sample: peripheral blood, taken in a trial of Ad26.COV2.S vaccine versus placebo. Source of these receptors: a person aged 18 to 65 who received the Ad26.COV2.S COVID-19 vaccine or a placebo.

The gene calls are TRBV3-1 (or the pseudogene TRBV3-2) and TRBJ1-5, with 8 bases identical to TRBD1. CDR1 and CDR2 (germline): LGHDT, YNNKEL (reference sequence). The J segment lost 3 bases and the V segment lost 6 bases, leaving 4 bases of the junction unmatched. The CDR3 covers 14 residues. CDR3 coding DNA: TGTGCCAGCAGTCTGACAGGGGTCAATCAGCCCCAGCATTTT. It encodes CASSLTGVNQPQHF.

This sequence joins TRBV7-9 and TRBJ2-7; 9 positions match TRBD2. J gave up 6 bases and V 1 base, and 4 bases lay outside the gene matches. The CDR3 consists of 14 residues. CDR1 is SEHNR, CDR2 FQNEAQ, per germline (reference sequence). The CDR3 loop is CASSLGLAGPEQYF. CDR3 DNA: TGTGCCAGCAGCTTAGGCCTAGCGGGACCCGAGCAGTACTTC.

This clone was picked up a small number of times. The J gene is TRBJ1-2, the V gene TRBV29-1, with D perhaps TRBD1 (6 bases). The V and J ends lost 7 bases and 7 bases respectively, with 16 bases between them. From germline, CDR1 is SQVTM and CDR2 ANQGSEA. The length of the CDR3 is 12 residues. This CDR3 is CSAVGQTGGYTF. CDR3 in DNA: TGCAGCGCCGTTGGACAGACGGGTGGCTACACCTTC. The variable domain in full, completed from reference TRBV29-1 and TRBJ1-2, reads SAVISQKPSRDICQRGTSLTIQCQVDSQVTMMFWYRQQPGQSLTLIATANQGSEATYESGFVIDKFPISRPNLTFSTLTVSNMSPEDSSIYLCSAVGQTGGYTFGSGTRLTVV.

This clone was counted between two and nine times. The chain couples TRBV6-6 to TRBJ1-1; 8 bases map to TRBD1. Looked up from germline, CDR1 is MNHNY and CDR2 is SVGAGI (reference sequence). The CDR3 runs 13 residues. Losses at the gene ends were 11 bases for V and 1 base for J; bases not matched to a gene: 6. The CDR3 loop reads CASRGQANTEAFF. The CDR3 DNA reads TGTGCCTCACGGGGACAGGCGAACACTGAAGCTTTCTTT.

This clone appeared a single time. This chain connects TRBV29-1 to TRBJ2-1; a weak D match, TRBD1 (6 bases). The germline V gene encodes CDR1 SQVTM and CDR2 ANQGSEA. V was cut by 0 bases and J by 4 bases, with 10 bases left in between. The CDR3 is 14 amino acids. DNA of the CDR3: TGCAGCGTTGAAGAGGGGACATCTTACAATGAGCAGTTCTTC. It specifies CSVEEGTSYNEQFF.

The CDR3 DNA follows: TGTGCCAGTAGCCGCCTCCGGGACGGCTCTCACAATGAGCAGTTCTTC. The encoded protein is CASSRLRDGSHNEQFF. The V gene is TRBV19, the J gene TRBJ2-1; D possibly uses TRBD1 or TRBD2 (5 bases each). Trimming pared 6 bases from V and 5 bases from J, leaving 20 bases between. Germline V gene lookup returns CDR1 LNHDA and CDR2 SQIVND (reference sequence). The CDR3 spans 16 residues. The whole variable domain, filled in from reference TRBV19 and TRBJ2-1, reads DGGITQSPKYLFRKEGQNVTLSCEQNLNHDAMYWYRQDPGQGLRLIYYSQIVNDFQKGDIAEGYSVSREKKESFPLTVTSAQKNPTAFYLCASSRLRDGSHNEQFFGPGTRLTVL.

This clone was seen just once. The V and J genes are TRBV18 and TRBJ1-1, with D unresolved. The V end lost 1 base, the J end lost 11 bases, and 14 bases lay between the germline ends. Germline CDR1 reads KGHSH; CDR2 reads LQKENI. This CDR3 contains 13 residues. Here the CDR3 DNA reads TGTGCCAGCTCACCACGGCTTGAGGGTCGGGCTTTCTTT. Translated, it gives CASSPRLEGRAFF.

Only a few counts were recorded for this clone. J is TRBJ1-1 and V is TRBV19, with 12 bases matching TRBD1. Germline V gene lookup returns CDR1 LNHDA and CDR2 SQIVND (reference sequence). This CDR3 contains 16 residues. Trimming took 7 bases from V and 3 from J; bases not matched to a gene: 9. Here the CDR3 DNA reads TGTGCCAGTAACCCGGGACAGGGGGCGGTTTACACTGAAGCTTTCTTT. Amino acids: CASNPGQGAVYTEAFF.

V usage is TRBV4-3 and J usage is TRBJ2-6; D gene unclear. Trimming shortened V by 4 bases and J by 1 base, and 11 bases separated the two germline ends. The CDR3 runs to 16 residues. CDR1 is LGHNA and CDR2 is YSLEER in the germline V gene. The CDR3 region has the DNA TGCGCCAGCAGCCTTGAGAGTCGATCTGGGGCCAACGTCCTGACTTTC. It codes for CASSLESRSGANVLTF.

V and J are TRBV27 and TRBJ2-7; TRBD1 matches at 7 bases. Unmatched junction bases numbered 4, after V lost 3 bases and J lost 2 bases. CDR1 is MNHEY, CDR2 SMNVEV, per germline (reference sequence). The CDR3 is 14 residues long. The CDR3 loop is CASSFTGETYEQYF. In DNA, the CDR3 is TGTGCCAGCAGTTTTACAGGGGAGACCTACGAGCAGTACTTC.

The V call is TRBV28, the J call TRBJ1-5; TRBD1 matches 7 bases. Germline CDR1 reads MDHEN; CDR2 reads SYDVKM. The CDR3 spans 14 residues. Germline trimming cut 3 bases from V and 3 bases from J; bases unmatched to any gene: 2. CDR3 DNA sequence: TGTGCCAGCAGTTTGGGACAGCTCAATCAGCCCCAGCATTTT. Residues: CASSLGQLNQPQHF.

This rearrangement joins TRBV6-5 to TRBJ1-5, with 9 bases identical to TRBD1. Germline trimming cut 5 bases from V and 4 bases from J; bases unmatched to any gene: 3. Germline CDR1 MNHEY, CDR2 SVGAGI. There are 14 residues in the CDR3. The CDR3 reads CASSRQGVNQPQHF. The CDR3, as DNA: TGTGCCAGCAGTCGACAGGGGGTAAATCAGCCCCAGCATTTT.

The chain employs TRBV7-2 and TRBJ1-6; D might be TRBD1 (6 bases). Trimming removed 1 base from V and 3 bases from J, with 13 bases in between. The length of the CDR3 is 17 residues. Germline CDR1 is SGHTA and CDR2 is FQGNSA. CDR3 DNA sequence: TGTGCCAGCAGCTTAGACCGAGGGGGAAACTATAATTCACCCCTCCACTTT. Translating gives CASSLDRGGNYNSPLHF.

This chain uses TRBV25-1 with TRBJ1-3, with D possibly TRBD1 on 6 matching bases. V was clipped by 4 bases and J by 0 bases, with 13 bases between them. CDR3 size: 16 residues. Germline V gene lookup returns CDR1 MGHDK and CDR2 SYGVNS. CDR3 amino acids: CASSASGTSSGNTIYF. The CDR3 bases are TGTGCCAGCAGTGCTTCCGGGACAAGCTCTGGAAACACCATATATTTT.

This chain uses TRBV19 with TRBJ2-7; TRBD2 aligns across 15 bases. Germline V CDR1 and CDR2: LNHDA, SQIVND (reference sequence). V gave up 6 bases and J gave up 4 bases; unmatched junction bases: 1. The CDR3 runs 14 residues. CDR3 sequence: CASRGLAGGYEQYF. In DNA form, the CDR3 reads TGTGCCAGTAGGGGACTAGCGGGAGGTTACGAGCAGTACTTC.

This clone has only one observation. The CDR3 region has the DNA TGTGCCAGCAGCTTAGTCGGGAACACCGGGGAGCTGTTTTTT. Its protein product is CASSLVGNTGELFF. The V and J genes are TRBV11-2 and TRBJ2-2, with D unresolved. V was pared by 1 base and J by 1 base, with 4 bases between. The CDR3 is 14 amino acids. Germline loops: CDR1 SGHAT, CDR2 FQNNGV.

The chain uses TRBV7-8 and TRBJ1-1, with a weak D call TRBD1 (5 bases). Per germline, CDR1 SGHVS and CDR2 FQNEAQ. Trimming took off 2 bases at V and 0 bases at J, with 13 bases between the two ends. CDR3 size: 16 residues. In DNA, the CDR3 is TGTGCCAGCAGCTTACTCTCAGGGTCTTTGAACACTGAAGCTTTCTTT. This gives the protein CASSLLSGSLNTEAFF.

This chain joins TRBV27 and TRBJ2-7; the D is unclear. Germline CDR1 MNHEY, CDR2 SMNVEV (reference sequence). The CDR3 has 13 amino acids. V lost 0 bases and J lost 6, with 9 bases in between. The CDR3 DNA follows: TGTGCCAGCAGTTTATCGGGCTCCCTCGAGCAGTACTTC. Amino acid sequence: CASSLSGSLEQYF.

The CDR3 sequence is CASSLGRPTNEKLFF. CDR3 sequence (DNA): TGTGCCAGCAGCTTAGGACGGCCAACTAATGAAAAACTGTTTTTT. The chain recombines TRBV7-9 with TRBJ1-4; D unresolved. The V end was cut by 1 base, the J end by 0 bases, with 6 bases between. Germline CDR1 is SEHNR and CDR2 is FQNEAQ (reference sequence). The CDR3 covers 15 residues.

The J gene is TRBJ2-2, the V gene TRBV11-3; TRBD2 matches 8 bases. Per germline, CDR1 SGHNT and CDR2 YENEEA. CDR3 length: 17 amino acids. After removal of 1 base from V and 3 bases from J, the junction contained 7 bases not matched to a gene. As DNA, the CDR3 is TGTGCCAGCAGCTTAGGAGCGGGGGACTCGGACACCGGGGAGCTGTTTTTT. Amino acid sequence: CASSLGAGDSDTGELFF.

On this clone itself: Additional DNA sequences in this sample encode the identical CDR3. The genes are TRBV10-3 and TRBJ2-7; no reliable D call. The CDR3 sequence is 11 residues long. CDR1 is ENHRY and CDR2 is SYGVKD in the germline V gene. Trimming pared 3 bases from V and 2 bases from J, leaving 2 bases between. CDR3 protein: CAISETYEQYF. CDR3 sequence (DNA): TGTGCCATCAGTGAAACCTACGAGCAGTACTTC.

The chain links TRBV5-1 to TRBJ2-7, with TRBD1 matching 7 bases. The trim removed 6 bases at V and 4 bases at J, leaving 7 bases unmatched. Germline V gene lookup returns CDR1 SGHRS and CDR2 YFSETQ. The CDR3 is 13 amino acids. Here the CDR3 DNA reads TGCGCCAGCATTGGCCCAGGGGGTTACGAGCAGTACTTC. It translates to CASIGPGGYEQYF. The whole variable domain, remainder taken from reference TRBV5-1 and TRBJ2-7, is KAGVTQTPRYLIKTRGQQVTLSCSPISGHRSVSWYQQTPGQGLQFLFEYFSETQRNKGNFPGRFSGRQFSNSRSEMNVSTLELGDSALYLCASIGPGGYEQYFGPGTRLTVT.

The chain uses TRBV1 and TRBJ1-4. TRBV1 is a listed pseudogene. This CDR3 contains 14 residues. CDR3 region: CTSSQRTSDEKLFF. CDR3 nucleotide sequence: TGCACCAGCAGCCAGCGGACTTCGGATGAAAAACTGTTTTTT.

V gene TRBV27 combines with J gene TRBJ2-3, with 12 bases lining up with TRBD2. With 0 bases clipped from V and 5 bases from J, the junction kept 15 bases outside the gene matches. Germline CDR1 reads MNHEY; CDR2 reads SMNVEV (reference sequence). The length of the CDR3 is 20 residues. The CDR3 bases are TGTGCCAGCAGTTTATCGCCCCCCTTATCTAGCGGGAGGGTTTTAGATACGCAGTATTTT. Protein: CASSLSPPLSSGRVLDTQYF.

The chain combines TRBV4-1 with TRBJ2-7; D gene unclear. From germline, CDR1 is MGHRA and CDR2 YSYEKL. This CDR3 contains 14 residues. The V end lost 0 bases, the J end lost 2 bases, and 8 bases lay between the germline ends. The CDR3 coding sequence is TGCGCCAGCAGCCAAGAAGAAGGAGCCTACGAGCAGTACTTC. This sequence encodes CASSQEEGAYEQYF.

The CDR3: CASSYGTGLNEQFF. The CDR3 DNA sequence: TGTGCCAGCAGTTACGGGACAGGACTCAATGAGCAGTTCTTC. The chain joins TRBV6-5 to TRBJ2-1; 8 bases fit TRBD1. V was clipped by 2 bases and J by 6 bases; unmatched bases: 3. The germline V gene has CDR1 MNHEY and CDR2 SVGAGI. The CDR3 extends over 14 amino acids.

The chain carries TRBV5-8 and TRBJ2-6, with D maybe TRBD2 (5 bases). Trimming stripped 2 bases from V and 1 base from J, with 13 bases between. The CDR3 loop spans 17 amino acids. CDR1 is SGHTS, CDR2 YDEGEE, per germline. The CDR3 DNA sequence: TGTGCCAGCAGCTTAGAAGGACTGAGTTCTGGGGCCAACGTCCTGACTTTC. This translates into CASSLEGLSSGANVLTF. The whole variable domain, remainder taken from reference TRBV5-8 and TRBJ2-6, is EAGVTQSPTHLIKTRGQQATLRCSPISGHTSVYWYQQALGLGLQFLLWYDEGEERNRGNFPPRFSGRQFPNYSSELNVNALELEDSALYLCASSLEGLSSGANVLTFGAGSRLTVL.

DNA of the CDR3: TGTGCCAGTAGTATCCAAAACATTGGAAAACTGTTTTTT. Translated: CASSIQNIGKLFF. V is TRBV19 and J is TRBJ1-4; unclear D gene. CDR1 is LNHDA, CDR2 SQIVND, per germline (reference sequence). The CDR3 length is 13 residues. Trimming took off 3 bases at V and 10 bases at J, with 12 bases between the two ends. Full variable domain (missing parts from reference TRBV19 and TRBJ1-4): DGGITQSPKYLFRKEGQNVTLSCEQNLNHDAMYWYRQDPGQGLRLIYYSQIVNDFQKGDIAEGYSVSREKKESFPLTVTSAQKNPTAFYLCASSIQNIGKLFFGSGTQLSVL.

J is TRBJ2-3 and V is TRBV24-1, with a possible D match to TRBD2 (6 bases). Trimming left V 9 bases short and J 6 bases short, with 18 bases between. The germline gives CDR1 KGHDR, CDR2 SFDVKD. The CDR3 length is 14 residues. CDR3 in amino acids: CATGSASEQDTQYF. The CDR3 DNA is TGTGCCACCGGGTCGGCTAGCGAGCAGGATACGCAGTATTTT.

The V gene is TRBV7-2, the J gene TRBJ2-7; 7 positions match TRBD1. The CDR3 is 17 residues long. In germline, CDR1 is SGHTA, CDR2 FQGNSA. V was clipped by 0 bases and J by 0 bases; unmatched bases: 8. The CDR3 nucleotides are TGTGCCAGCAGCTTAGCTCCGGGACAGATGAACTCCTACGAGCAGTACTTC. Translated, it gives CASSLAPGQMNSYEQYF.

The DNA for the CDR3 is TGTGCCAGCAGCCCAAACGGTGCGGAGGTTTATCCAGCTAATGAAAAACTGTTTTTT. Amino acid sequence: CASSPNGAEVYPANEKLFF. The chain is built from TRBV3-1 (or the pseudogene TRBV3-2) and TRBJ1-4; D gene uncertain. Germline CDR1 is LGHDT and CDR2 is YNNKEL (reference sequence). The CDR3 runs to 19 residues. The V gene lost 4 bases and the J gene lost 3 bases, with 24 bases spanning the gap.